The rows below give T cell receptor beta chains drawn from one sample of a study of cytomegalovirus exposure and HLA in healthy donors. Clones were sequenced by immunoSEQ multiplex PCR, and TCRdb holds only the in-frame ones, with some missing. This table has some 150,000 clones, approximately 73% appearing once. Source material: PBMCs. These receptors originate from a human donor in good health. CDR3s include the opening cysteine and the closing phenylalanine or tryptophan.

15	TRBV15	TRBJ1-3	CATRPDRGQGNTIYF
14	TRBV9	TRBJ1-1	CASSVTDKNTEAFF
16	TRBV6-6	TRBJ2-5	CASSYLGHGIQETQYF
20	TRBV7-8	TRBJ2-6	CASSPRTSGGVSSGANVLTF
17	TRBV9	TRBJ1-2	CASSVGSGAGVNYGYTF
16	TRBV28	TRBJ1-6	CASRVQGVSYNSPLHF
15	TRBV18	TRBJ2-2	CASSQLAANTGELFF
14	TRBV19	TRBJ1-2	CASSTQTGSDGYTF
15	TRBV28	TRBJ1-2	CASRPMGQGARGYTF
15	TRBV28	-	CASRATGRGPYEQYF
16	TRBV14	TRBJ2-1	CASSPLLAGSYNEQFF
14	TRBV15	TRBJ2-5	CATSRDLGGETQYF
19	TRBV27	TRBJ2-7	CASSLEGLAGLHPAYEQYF
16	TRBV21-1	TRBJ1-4	CASSKPGGATNEKLFF
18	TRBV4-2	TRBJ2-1	CASSQDYTSGNSYNEQFF
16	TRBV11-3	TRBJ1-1	CASSPPRQGTGTEAFF
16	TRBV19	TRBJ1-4	CASSITRTGRGEKLFF
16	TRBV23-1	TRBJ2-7	CASSRQLAESSYEQYF
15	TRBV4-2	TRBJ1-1	CASSQVLSGNTEAFF
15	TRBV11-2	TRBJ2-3	CASSSSGGATDTQYF
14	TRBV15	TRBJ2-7	CATSRGTGMREQYF
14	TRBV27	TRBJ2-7	CASSFRGRRGEQYF
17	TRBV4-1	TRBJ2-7	CASSRPTSGRGVWEQYF
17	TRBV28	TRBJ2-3	CASSTTQGAGNGDTQYF
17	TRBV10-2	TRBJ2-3	CASSESTSGRARDTQYF
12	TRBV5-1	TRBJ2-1	CASSKQGGEQFF
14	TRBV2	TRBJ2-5	CASTPQGWQETQYF
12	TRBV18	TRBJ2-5	CASSGTIETQYF
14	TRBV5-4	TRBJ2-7	CASSLQGTRYEQYF
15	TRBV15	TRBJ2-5	CATSARDRGQETQYF
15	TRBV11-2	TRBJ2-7	CAGTTVVSGVYEQYF
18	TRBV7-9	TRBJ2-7	CASSPRDSGGYSSYEQYF
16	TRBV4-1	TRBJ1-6	CASSPVGQLPNSPLHF
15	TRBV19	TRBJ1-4	CASSQGGAPAWELFF
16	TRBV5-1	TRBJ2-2	CASSLAGTSGTGELFF
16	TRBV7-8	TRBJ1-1	CASSPLLGRASTEAFF
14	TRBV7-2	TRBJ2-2	CASRRGSGTGELFF
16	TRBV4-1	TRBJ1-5	CASSPRQGRSNQPQHF
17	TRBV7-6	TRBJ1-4	CASSSQTGGYTNEKLFF
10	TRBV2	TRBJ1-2	CASTGGGYTF
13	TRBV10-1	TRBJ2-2	CASSVRNTGELFF
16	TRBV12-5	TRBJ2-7	CASDPGRGGPSYEQYF
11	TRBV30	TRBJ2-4	CAWSGRNIQYF
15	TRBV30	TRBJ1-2	CAWSAGQGSSYGYTF
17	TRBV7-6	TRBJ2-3	CASSAIQGSGFTDTQYF
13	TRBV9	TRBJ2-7	CASSATGQGEQYF
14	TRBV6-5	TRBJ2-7	CATRLAGEVGEQYF
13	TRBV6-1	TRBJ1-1	CASSTSGYTEAFF
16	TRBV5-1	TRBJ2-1	CASSQLAERPYNEQFF
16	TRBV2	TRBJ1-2	CATKTGRTIHIYGYTF
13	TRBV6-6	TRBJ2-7	CASSYSFRYEQYF
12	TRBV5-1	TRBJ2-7	CASSLGLYEQYF
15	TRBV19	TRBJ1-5	CASSIVVTGDQPQHF
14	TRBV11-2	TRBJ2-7	CASSLDRGQYEQYF
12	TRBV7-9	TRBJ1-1	CSSSPVNTEAFF
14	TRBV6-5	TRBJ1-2	CASSYSTAGRGYTF
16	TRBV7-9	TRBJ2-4	CASSSGLAELKNIQYF